The clone carrying this T cell receptor (beta chain) showed up just a few times. Its antigen is not identified. V shed 2 bases and J shed 3 bases, with 11 bases lying between them. Germline V CDR1 and CDR2: SGHRS, YFSETQ. This CDR3 is 14 amino acids long. Specified time point: week 35, safety follow-up. All doses held 300 ug of mutant IDH1 20-mer peptide, with topical imiquimod. These data originate in a study of a mutant IDH1 vaccine in newly diagnosed glioma. Whole-study context: Treated patients comprised around 62% males and approximately 38% females, mean age approximately 42 years.

Some clones are missing from TCRdb's copy, which holds only in-frame ones; the method was immunoSEQ multiplex PCR. Among 30,000 to 40,000 clones listed, around 83% were seen once. The chain links TRBV5-1 to TRBJ1-1; D remains ambiguous. Here the sequenced sample was PBMCs, taken from a glioma patient whose treatment included an IDH1 peptide vaccine. This clonotype originated in a woman between 18 and 29 years old with glioma. The CDR3: CASSFHQVDTEAFF. In DNA form, the CDR3 reads TGCGCCAGCAGCTTTCATCAGGTAGACACTGAAGCTTTCTTT.